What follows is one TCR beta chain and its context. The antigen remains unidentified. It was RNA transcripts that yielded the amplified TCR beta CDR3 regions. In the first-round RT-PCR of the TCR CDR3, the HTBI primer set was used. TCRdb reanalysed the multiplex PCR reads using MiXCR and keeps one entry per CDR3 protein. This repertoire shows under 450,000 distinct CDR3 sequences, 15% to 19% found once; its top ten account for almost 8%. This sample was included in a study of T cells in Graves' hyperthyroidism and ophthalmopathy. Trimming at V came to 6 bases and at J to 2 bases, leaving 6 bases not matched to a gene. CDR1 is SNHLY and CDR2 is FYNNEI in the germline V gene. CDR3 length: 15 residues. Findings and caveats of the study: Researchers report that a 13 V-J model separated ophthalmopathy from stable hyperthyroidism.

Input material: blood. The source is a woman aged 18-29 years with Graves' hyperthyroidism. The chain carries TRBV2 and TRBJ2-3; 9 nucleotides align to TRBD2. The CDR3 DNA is TGTGCCAGCAGACCACTAGCGGGTAACACAGATACGCAGTATTTT. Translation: CASRPLAGNTDTQYF.